This T cell receptor beta chain was captured in a study of type 1 regulatory T cells. Study as a whole: T-allo10 is a Tr1-enriched, alloantigen-specific CD4 T cell product made in vitro. The study, taken as a whole, reports: Compared with non-Tr1 cells, Tr1 cells showed a narrower TCR repertoire.

V gave up 7 bases and J gave up 5 bases; unmatched junction bases: 11. This CDR3 is 15 amino acids long. Germline V CDR1 and CDR2: SGHRS, YFSETQ. In TCRdb, the reads were re-called with MiXCR into one record per CDR3 protein. The sample has about 62,000 distinct CDR3 sequences, approximately 60% seen once. As regards this clonotype: Its target is unknown.

Sequencing used cultured non-Tr1 T cells, either the whole culture or a sorted T cell fraction (not recorded which). This chain uses TRBV5-1 with TRBJ2-3; 9 nucleotides match TRBD1. This TCR derives from a human donor in good health. The CDR3 region has the DNA TGCGCCAGCCGTACTTTACAGGGGGCTCAAGATACGCAGTATTTT. Protein product: CASRTLQGAQDTQYF.